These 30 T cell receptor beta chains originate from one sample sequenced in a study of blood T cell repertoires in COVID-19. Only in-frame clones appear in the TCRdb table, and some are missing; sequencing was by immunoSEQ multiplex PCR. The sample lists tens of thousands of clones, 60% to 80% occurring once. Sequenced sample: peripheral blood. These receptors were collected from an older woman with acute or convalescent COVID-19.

CDR3 protein: CSAVTRRDRGRGYTF. CDR3 coding DNA: TGCAGCGCCGTAACTCGCCGGGACAGGGGAAGAGGCTACACCTTC. The chain has TRBV29-1 and TRBJ1-2; 10 nucleotides match TRBD1. The ends lost 7 bases at V and 8 bases at J; junction bases unmatched: 16. The CDR3 is made up of 15 amino acids. Germline CDR1 is SQVTM and CDR2 is ANQGSEA.

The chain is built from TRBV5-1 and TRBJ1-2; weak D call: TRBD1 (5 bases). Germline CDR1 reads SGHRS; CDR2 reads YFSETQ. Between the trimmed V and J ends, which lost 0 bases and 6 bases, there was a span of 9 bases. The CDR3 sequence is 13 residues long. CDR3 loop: CASSLEQVNGYTF. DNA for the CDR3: TGCGCCAGCAGCTTGGAACAGGTGAATGGCTACACCTTC.

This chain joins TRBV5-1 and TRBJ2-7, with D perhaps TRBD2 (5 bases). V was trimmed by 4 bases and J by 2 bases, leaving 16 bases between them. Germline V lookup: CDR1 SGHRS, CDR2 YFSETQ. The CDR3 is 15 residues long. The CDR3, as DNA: TGCGCCAGCAGCCCTACCGGGATCCAACCCTACGAGCAGTACTTC. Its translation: CASSPTGIQPYEQYF.

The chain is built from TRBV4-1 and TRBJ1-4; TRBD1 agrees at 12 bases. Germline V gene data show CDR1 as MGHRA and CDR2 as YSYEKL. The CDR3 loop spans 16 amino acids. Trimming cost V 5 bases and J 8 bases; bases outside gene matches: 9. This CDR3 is CASSGRKGQGAEKLFF. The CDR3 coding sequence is TGCGCCAGCAGCGGACGCAAGGGACAGGGGGCGGAAAAACTGTTTTTT.

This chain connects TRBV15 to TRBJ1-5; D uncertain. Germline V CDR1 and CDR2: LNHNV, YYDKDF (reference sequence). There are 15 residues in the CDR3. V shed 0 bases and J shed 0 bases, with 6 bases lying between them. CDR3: CATSRDIGSNQPQHF. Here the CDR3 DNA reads TGTGCCACCAGCAGAGATATCGGTAGCAATCAGCCCCAGCATTTT. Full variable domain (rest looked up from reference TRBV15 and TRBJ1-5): DAMVIQNPRYQVTQFGKPVTLSCSQTLNHNVMYWYQQKSSQAPKLLFHYYDKDFNNEADTPDNFQSRRPNTSFCFLDIRSPGLGDTAMYLCATSRDIGSNQPQHFGDGTRLSIL.

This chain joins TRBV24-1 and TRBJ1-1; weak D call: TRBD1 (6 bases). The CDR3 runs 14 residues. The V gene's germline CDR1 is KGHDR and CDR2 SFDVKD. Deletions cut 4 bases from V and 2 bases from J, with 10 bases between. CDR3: CATSDDRRNTEAFF. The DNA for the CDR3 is TGTGCCACCAGTGACGACAGGAGAAACACTGAAGCTTTCTTT.

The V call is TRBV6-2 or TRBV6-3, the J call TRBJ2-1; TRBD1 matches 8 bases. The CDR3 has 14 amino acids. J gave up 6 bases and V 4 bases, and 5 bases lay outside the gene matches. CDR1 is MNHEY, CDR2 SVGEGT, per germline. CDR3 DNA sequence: TGTGCCAGCAGTTCCTCAGGGGGCGCCAATGAGCAGTTCTTC. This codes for CASSSSGGANEQFF.

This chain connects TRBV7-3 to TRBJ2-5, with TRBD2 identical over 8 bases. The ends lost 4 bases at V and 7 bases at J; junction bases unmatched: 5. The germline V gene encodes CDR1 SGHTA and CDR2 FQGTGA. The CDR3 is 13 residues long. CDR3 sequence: CASSSREAGTQYF. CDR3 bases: TGTGCCAGCAGCTCGCGGGAGGCCGGGACCCAGTACTTC.

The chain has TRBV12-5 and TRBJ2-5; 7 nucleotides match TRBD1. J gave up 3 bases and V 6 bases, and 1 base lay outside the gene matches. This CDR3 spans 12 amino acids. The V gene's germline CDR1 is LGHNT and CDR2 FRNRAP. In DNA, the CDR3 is TGTGCTAGTGGCGGGACAGAAGAGACCCAGTACTTC. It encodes CASGGTEETQYF.

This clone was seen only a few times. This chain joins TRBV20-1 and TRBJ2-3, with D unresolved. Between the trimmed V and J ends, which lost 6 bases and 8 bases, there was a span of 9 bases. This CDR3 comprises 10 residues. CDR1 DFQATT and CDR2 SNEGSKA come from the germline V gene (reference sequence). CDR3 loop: CSATLSTQYF. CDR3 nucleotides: TGCAGTGCAACCTTGAGTACGCAGTATTTT.

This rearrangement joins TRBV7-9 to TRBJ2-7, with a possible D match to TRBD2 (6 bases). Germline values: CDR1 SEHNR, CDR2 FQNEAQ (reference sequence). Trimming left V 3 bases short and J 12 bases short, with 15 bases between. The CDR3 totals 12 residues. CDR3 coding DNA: TGTGCCAGCAGCTTCCCCGGGACTGAGGCGTACTTC. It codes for CASSFPGTEAYF.

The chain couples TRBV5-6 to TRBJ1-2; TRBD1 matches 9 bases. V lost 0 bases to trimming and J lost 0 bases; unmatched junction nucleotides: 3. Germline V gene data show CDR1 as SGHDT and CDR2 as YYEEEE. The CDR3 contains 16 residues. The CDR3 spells CASSLDRGPANYGYTF. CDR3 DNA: TGTGCCAGCAGCTTGGACAGGGGGCCCGCTAACTATGGCTACACCTTC.

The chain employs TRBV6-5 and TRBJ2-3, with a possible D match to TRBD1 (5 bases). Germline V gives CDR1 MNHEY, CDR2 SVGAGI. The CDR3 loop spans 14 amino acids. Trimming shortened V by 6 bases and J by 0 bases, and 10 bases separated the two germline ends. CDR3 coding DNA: TGTGCCAGCAGAAGGACAAGTAGCACAGATACGCAGTATTTT. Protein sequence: CASRRTSSTDTQYF.

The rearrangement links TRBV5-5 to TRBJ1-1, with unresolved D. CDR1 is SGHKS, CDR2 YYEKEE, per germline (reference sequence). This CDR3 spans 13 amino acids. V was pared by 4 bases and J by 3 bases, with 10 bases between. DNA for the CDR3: TGTGCCAGCAGCAACGGACTAGACACTGAAGCTTTCTTT. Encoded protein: CASSNGLDTEAFF.

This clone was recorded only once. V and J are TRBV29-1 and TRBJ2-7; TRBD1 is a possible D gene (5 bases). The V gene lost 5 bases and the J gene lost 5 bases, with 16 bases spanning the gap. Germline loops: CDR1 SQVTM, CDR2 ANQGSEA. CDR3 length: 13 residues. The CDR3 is CSVKHRIDDEQYF. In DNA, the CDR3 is TGCAGCGTTAAACACAGGATAGACGACGAGCAGTACTTC.

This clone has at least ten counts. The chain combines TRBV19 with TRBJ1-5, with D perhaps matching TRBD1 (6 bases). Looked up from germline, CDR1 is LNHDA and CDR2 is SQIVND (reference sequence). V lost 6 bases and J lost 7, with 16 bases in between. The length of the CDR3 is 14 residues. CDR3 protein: CASRNTGSGQPQHF. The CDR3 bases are TGTGCCAGTAGGAATACAGGGTCCGGACAGCCCCAGCATTTT.

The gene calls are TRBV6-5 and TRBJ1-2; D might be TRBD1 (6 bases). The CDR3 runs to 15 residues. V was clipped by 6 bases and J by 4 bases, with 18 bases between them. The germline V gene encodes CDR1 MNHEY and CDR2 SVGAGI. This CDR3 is CASSSQGIFGYGYTF. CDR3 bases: TGTGCCAGCAGCTCACAGGGTATATTCGGCTATGGCTACACCTTC.

The CDR3 region has the DNA TGTGCCAGCAGCGTAGTACCAGGGAACACTGAAGCTTTCTTT. Protein sequence: CASSVVPGNTEAFF. The rearrangement links TRBV9 to TRBJ1-1; D is uncertain. CDR3 length: 14 amino acids. Trimming stripped 0 bases from V and 1 base from J, with 7 bases between. The germline V gene has CDR1 SGDLS and CDR2 YYNGEE.

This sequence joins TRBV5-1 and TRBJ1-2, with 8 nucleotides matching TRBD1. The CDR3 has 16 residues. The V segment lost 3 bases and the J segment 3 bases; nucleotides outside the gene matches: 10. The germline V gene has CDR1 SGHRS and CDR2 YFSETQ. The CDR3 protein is CASSSQVTGVDYGYTF. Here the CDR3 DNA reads TGCGCCAGCAGCTCACAAGTGACAGGGGTGGACTATGGCTACACCTTC. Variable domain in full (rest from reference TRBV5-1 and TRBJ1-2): KAGVTQTPRYLIKTRGQQVTLSCSPISGHRSVSWYQQTPGQGLQFLFEYFSETQRNKGNFPGRFSGRQFSNSRSEMNVSTLELGDSALYLCASSSQVTGVDYGYTFGSGTRLTVV.

CDR3 loop: CASSLRWRDEQYF. CDR3 sequence (DNA): TGTGCCAGCAGCTTACGTTGGCGGGACGAGCAGTACTTC. The rearrangement links TRBV7-8 to TRBJ2-7; perhaps TRBD2 as D (5 bases). CDR3 length: 13 residues. V lost 2 bases, J lost 5 bases, and 10 bases lay in between. The germline V gene encodes CDR1 SGHVS and CDR2 FQNEAQ.

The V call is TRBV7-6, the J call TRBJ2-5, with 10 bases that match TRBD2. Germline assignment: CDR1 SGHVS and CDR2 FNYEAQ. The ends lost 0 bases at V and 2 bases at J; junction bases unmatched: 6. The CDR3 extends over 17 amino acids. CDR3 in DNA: TGTGCCAGCAGCTTAGCGGGACTAGCGACGGTGCAAGAGACCCAGTACTTC. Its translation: CASSLAGLATVQETQYF.

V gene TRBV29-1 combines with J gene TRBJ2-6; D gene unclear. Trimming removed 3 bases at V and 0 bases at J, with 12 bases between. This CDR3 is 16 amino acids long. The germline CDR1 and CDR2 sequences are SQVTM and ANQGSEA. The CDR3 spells CSVERRGPSGANVLTF. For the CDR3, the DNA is TGCAGCGTTGAGAGGAGAGGTCCCTCTGGGGCCAACGTCCTGACTTTC.

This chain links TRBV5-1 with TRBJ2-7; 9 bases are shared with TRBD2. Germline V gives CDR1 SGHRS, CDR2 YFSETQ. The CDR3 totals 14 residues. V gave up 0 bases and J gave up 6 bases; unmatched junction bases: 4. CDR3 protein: CASSLDSGRVEQYF. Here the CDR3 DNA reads TGCGCCAGCAGCTTGGATAGCGGGAGAGTCGAGCAGTACTTC.

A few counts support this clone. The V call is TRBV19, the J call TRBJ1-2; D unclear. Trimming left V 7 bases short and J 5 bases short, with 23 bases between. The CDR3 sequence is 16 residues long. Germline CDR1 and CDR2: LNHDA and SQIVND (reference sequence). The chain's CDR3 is CASTIRVEKSGYGYTF. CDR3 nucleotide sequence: TGTGCCAGTACCATCCGGGTAGAAAAATCTGGGTATGGCTACACCTTC. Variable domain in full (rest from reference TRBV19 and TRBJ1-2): DGGITQSPKYLFRKEGQNVTLSCEQNLNHDAMYWYRQDPGQGLRLIYYSQIVNDFQKGDIAEGYSVSREKKESFPLTVTSAQKNPTAFYLCASTIRVEKSGYGYTFGSGTRLTVV.

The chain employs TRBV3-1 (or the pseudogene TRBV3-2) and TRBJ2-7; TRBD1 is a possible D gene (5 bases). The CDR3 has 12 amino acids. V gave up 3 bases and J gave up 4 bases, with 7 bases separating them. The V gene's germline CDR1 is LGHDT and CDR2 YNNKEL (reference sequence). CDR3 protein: CASSHPGYEQYF. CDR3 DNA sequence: TGTGCCAGCAGCCATCCAGGGTACGAGCAGTACTTC.

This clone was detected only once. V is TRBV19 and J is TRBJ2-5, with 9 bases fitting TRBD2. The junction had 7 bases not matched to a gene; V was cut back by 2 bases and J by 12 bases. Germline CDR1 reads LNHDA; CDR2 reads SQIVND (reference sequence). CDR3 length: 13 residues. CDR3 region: CASSIPGLAYKYF. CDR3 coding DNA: TGTGCCAGTAGTATACCCGGACTAGCGTACAAGTACTTC.

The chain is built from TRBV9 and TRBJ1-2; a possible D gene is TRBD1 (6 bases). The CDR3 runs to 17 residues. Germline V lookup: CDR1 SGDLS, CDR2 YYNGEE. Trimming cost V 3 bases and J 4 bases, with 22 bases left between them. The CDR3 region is CASSAQTRQDPIYGYTF. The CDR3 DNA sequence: TGTGCCAGCAGCGCTCAAACTCGACAGGATCCGATCTATGGCTACACCTTC.

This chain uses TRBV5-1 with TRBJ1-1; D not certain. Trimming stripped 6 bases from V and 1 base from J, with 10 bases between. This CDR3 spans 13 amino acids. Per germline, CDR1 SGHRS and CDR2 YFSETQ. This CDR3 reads CASTIGGNTEAFF. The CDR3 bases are TGCGCCAGCACTATTGGTGGGAACACTGAAGCTTTCTTT.

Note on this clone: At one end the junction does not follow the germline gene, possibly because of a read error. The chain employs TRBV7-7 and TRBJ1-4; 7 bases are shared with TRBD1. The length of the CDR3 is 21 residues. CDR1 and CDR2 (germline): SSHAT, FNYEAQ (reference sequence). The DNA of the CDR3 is TGTGCTAGCAGCTTTCAGGAGCCCGGGACAGACCATCCGATAACTAATGAAAAACTGTTTTTT. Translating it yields CASSFQEPGTDHPITNEKLFF.

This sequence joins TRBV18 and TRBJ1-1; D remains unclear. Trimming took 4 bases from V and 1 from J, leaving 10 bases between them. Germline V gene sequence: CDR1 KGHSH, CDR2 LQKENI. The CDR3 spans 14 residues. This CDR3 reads CASSREGANTEAFF. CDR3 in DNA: TGTGCCAGCTCACGTGAGGGAGCGAACACTGAAGCTTTCTTT. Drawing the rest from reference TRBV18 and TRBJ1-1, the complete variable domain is NAGVMQNPRHLVRRRGQEARLRCSPMKGHSHVYWYRQLPEEGLKFMVYLQKENIIDESGMPKERFSAEFPKEGPSILRIQQVVRGDSAAYFCASSREGANTEAFFGQGTRLTVV.